Listed here are 15 T cell receptor beta chains from one sample, sequenced in a study of OX40 agonist ivuxolimab in advanced cancers. Only in-frame clones appear in the TCRdb table, and some are missing; sequencing was by immunoSEQ multiplex PCR. The repertoire holds about 100,000 clones, with more than 80% as singletons. Here the sequenced sample was CD4+ or CD8+ T cells sorted from blood, taken in a trial of the OX40 agonist ivuxolimab. The receptors were sampled from an adult with an advanced solid tumor such as melanoma, head and neck, liver or kidney cancer.

A single count supports this clone. The chain is built from TRBV5-1 and TRBJ1-6; TRBD1 agrees at 7 bases. The trim removed 7 bases at V and 7 bases at J, leaving 5 bases unmatched. CDR3 length: 13 residues. Germline CDR1 is SGHRS and CDR2 is YFSETQ. This CDR3 is CASSTGANSPLHF. The CDR3 DNA reads TGCGCCAGCTCTACAGGGGCAAATTCACCCCTCCACTTT.

V is TRBV7-9 and J is TRBJ2-1; 11 nucleotides line up with TRBD2. The CDR3 extends over 17 amino acids. Unmatched junction bases numbered 7, after V lost 0 bases and J lost 6 bases. CDR1 and CDR2 from the germline V gene are SEHNR and FQNEAQ (reference sequence). CDR3 protein: CASSLAVAGGTANEQFF. The CDR3 nucleotides read TGTGCCAGCAGCTTAGCGGTAGCGGGAGGGACGGCCAATGAGCAGTTCTTC.

V usage is TRBV19 and J usage is TRBJ2-5; D is undetermined. This CDR3 has 13 residues. Germline V gene sequence: CDR1 LNHDA, CDR2 SQIVND (reference sequence). V dropped 5 bases and J dropped 5 bases, with 12 bases sitting between them. CDR3 protein: CASSPLGRETQYF. The CDR3 DNA sequence: TGTGCCAGTAGTCCCCTAGGCCGGGAGACCCAGTACTTC.

The rearrangement uses TRBV18 and TRBJ2-6; no clear D gene. From germline, CDR1 is KGHSH and CDR2 LQKENI. The CDR3 totals 13 residues. The V end lost 6 bases, the J end lost 6 bases, and 9 bases lay between the germline ends. For the CDR3, the DNA is TGTGCCAGCTCCGCCGACAAGGCCAACGTCCTGACTTTC. The encoded protein is CASSADKANVLTF.

The chain couples TRBV9 to TRBJ2-2; D unresolved. The CDR3 runs to 13 residues. V was pared by 3 bases and J by 1 base, with 4 bases between. Germline CDR1 is SGDLS and CDR2 is YYNGEE. The CDR3 loop is CASSEGNTGELFF. The CDR3 bases are TGTGCCAGCAGCGAGGGGAACACCGGGGAGCTGTTTTTT.

The chain is built from TRBV5-1 and TRBJ2-3, with 11 nucleotides matching TRBD2. The CDR3 covers 16 residues. The V and J ends lost 0 bases and 3 bases, in that order; junction bases with no gene match: 3. CDR1 and CDR2 (germline): SGHRS, YFSETQ. CDR3 amino acids: CASSLVLAGGTDTQYF. CDR3 DNA: TGCGCCAGCAGCTTGGTCCTAGCGGGGGGTACAGATACGCAGTATTTT.

This clone was seen only a few times. This chain uses TRBV5-6 with TRBJ2-2, with 9 bases aligning to TRBD1. V lost 0 bases, J lost 7 bases, and 10 bases stayed unmatched. Germline loops: CDR1 SGHDT, CDR2 YYEEEE. This CDR3 contains 17 residues. As DNA, the CDR3 is TGTGCCAGCAGCTTGGCCCCACAGGGGGCGCTAGGCGGGGAGCTGTTTTTT. Its translation is CASSLAPQGALGGELFF. The full variable domain, in which reference TRBV5-6 and TRBJ2-2 provide the parts outside the CDR3, is DAGVTQSPTHLIKTRGQQVTLRCSPKSGHDTVSWYQQALGQGPQFIFQYYEEEERQRGNFPDRFSGHQFPNYSSELNVNALLLGDSALYLCASSLAPQGALGGELFFGEGSRLTVL.

The rearrangement uses TRBV27 and TRBJ2-5; no reliable D call. Trimming removed 8 bases at V and 3 bases at J, with 4 bases between. The CDR3 consists of 10 residues. Looked up from germline, CDR1 is MNHEY and CDR2 is SMNVEV (reference sequence). CDR3 sequence (DNA): TGTGCCAGCGTCAAAGAGACCCAGTACTTC. Amino acid sequence: CASVKETQYF.

The rearrangement links TRBV6-1 to TRBJ2-3; D is perhaps TRBD1 or TRBD2 (5 bases each). Trimming cost V 6 bases and J 4 bases, with 17 bases left between them. There are 15 residues in the CDR3. Germline values: CDR1 MNHNS, CDR2 SASEGT. The CDR3 sequence is CASRGSALGADTQYF. As DNA, the CDR3 is TGTGCCAGCAGGGGGTCTGCGTTGGGGGCAGATACGCAGTATTTT.

This chain connects TRBV6-1 to TRBJ1-1, with TRBD1 matching 7 bases. V lost 5 bases and J lost 0; bases outside the gene matches: 6. Germline CDR1 is MNHNS and CDR2 is SASEGT. The CDR3 sequence is 15 residues long. CDR3 sequence (DNA): TGTGCCAGCAGTCCCTACAGGGGAATGAACACTGAAGCTTTCTTT. Its translation: CASSPYRGMNTEAFF.

The CDR3 coding sequence is TGTGCCAGCACGGGACTCCGTCGGGAGCTGTTTTTT. This sequence encodes CASTGLRRELFF. The chain carries TRBV6-1 and TRBJ2-2, with D possibly being TRBD2 (6 bases). The CDR3 contains 12 residues. Germline V gives CDR1 MNHNS, CDR2 SASEGT. V was trimmed by 7 bases and J by 9 bases, leaving 12 bases between them.

The CDR3 DNA is TGCGCCAGCAGCCAAGATAAAAGGGACAACCTAGAGACCCAGTACTTC. Encoded protein: CASSQDKRDNLETQYF. The chain employs TRBV4-1 and TRBJ2-5, with D possibly being TRBD1 (6 bases). Trimming took 0 bases from V and 4 from J, leaving 15 bases between them. Germline assignment: CDR1 MGHRA and CDR2 YSYEKL. The CDR3 contains 16 residues.

This CDR3 is CASSEAPGVKWPGEQFF. DNA for the CDR3: TGTGCCAGCAGTGAAGCCCCAGGGGTTAAGTGGCCGGGCGAGCAGTTCTTC. The genes are TRBV2 and TRBJ2-1; possible D gene TRBD1, 6 bases. This CDR3 region has 17 residues. V dropped 0 bases and J dropped 10 bases, with 22 bases sitting between them. Per the germline V gene, CDR1 is SNHLY and CDR2 is FYNNEI.

The chain couples TRBV30 to TRBJ1-5, with D uncertain. Per the germline V gene, CDR1 is GTSNPN and CDR2 is SVGIG (reference sequence). The CDR3 has 13 residues. V gave up 0 bases and J gave up 4 bases, with 7 bases separating them. The CDR3 sequence: CAWSVEGNQPQHF. The CDR3 bases are TGTGCCTGGAGTGTGGAAGGAAATCAGCCCCAGCATTTT.

The chain uses TRBV11-2 and TRBJ1-1, with D maybe TRBD1 (5 bases). The CDR3 loop spans 15 amino acids. Germline V gene sequence: CDR1 SGHAT, CDR2 FQNNGV. V lost 1 base and J 3 bases, leaving 12 bases between the germline ends. CDR3 DNA sequence: TGTGCCAGCAGCTTAGCTCGCAGGGAGCACACTGAAGCTTTCTTT. Its translation is CASSLARREHTEAFF.